This T cell receptor beta chain was recorded in a study of cytomegalovirus exposure and HLA in healthy donors. Study in general: The roughly 110 validation repertoires were reported in a later analysis to have been generated on the same platform as the roughly 700 first-cohort repertoires.

Method: immunoSEQ multiplex PCR; TCRdb's copy keeps in-frame clones and lacks some. The sample has hundreds of thousands of clones, about 90% seen once; the top ten hold 9.5% to 15%. Source material: PBMCs. This receptor was identified in a man aged 18 to 30 in good health and CMV-seropositive.

Written as DNA, the CDR3 is TGTGCCAGCTCACCAAGTCAACAGGGGAACACTGAAGCTTTCTTT. Translated, it gives CASSPSQQGNTEAFF. The chain combines TRBV18 with TRBJ1-1; D possibly corresponds to TRBD1 (6 bases). V lost 2 bases, J lost 1 base, and 11 bases lay in between. Germline values: CDR1 KGHSH, CDR2 LQKENI. The CDR3 length is 15 residues.